This T cell receptor (beta chain) is from a study of T-cell memory formation after mild COVID-19. Barcoded TCR alpha and TCR beta cDNA libraries with UMIs came from 5'RACE using constant-segment primers. TCRdb analysed the 5' RACE reads with MiXCR anew, one entry per CDR3 protein. The sample has roughly 450,000 distinct CDR3 sequences; about 20% are singletons. From germline, CDR1 is LGHNA and CDR2 YSLEER. Between the trimmed V and J ends, which lost 0 bases and 5 bases, there was a span of 7 bases. CDR3 size: 13 residues. The gene calls are TRBV4-3 and TRBJ2-5; D perhaps matches TRBD2 (6 bases). This receptor was identified in an adult woman who had mild COVID-19 (a few samples of this study predate the infection). Cell type and time point are not known. The sample was PBMCs or a T cell subset sorted from them (not recorded which). Here the CDR3 reads CASSQDGRETQYF. DNA for the CDR3: TGCGCCAGCAGCCAAGATGGGAGGGAGACCCAGTACTTC.